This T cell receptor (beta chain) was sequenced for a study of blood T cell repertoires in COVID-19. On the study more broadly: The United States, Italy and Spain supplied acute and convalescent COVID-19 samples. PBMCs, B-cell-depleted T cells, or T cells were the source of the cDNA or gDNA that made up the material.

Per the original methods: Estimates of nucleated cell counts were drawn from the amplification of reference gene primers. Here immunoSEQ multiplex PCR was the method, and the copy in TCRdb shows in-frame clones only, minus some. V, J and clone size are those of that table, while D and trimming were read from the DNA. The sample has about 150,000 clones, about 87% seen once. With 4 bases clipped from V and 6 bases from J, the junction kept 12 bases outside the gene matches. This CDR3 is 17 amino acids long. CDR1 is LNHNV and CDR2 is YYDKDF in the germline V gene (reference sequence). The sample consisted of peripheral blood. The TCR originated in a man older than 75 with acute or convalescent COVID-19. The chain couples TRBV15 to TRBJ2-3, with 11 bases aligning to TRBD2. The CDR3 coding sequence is TGTGCCACCAGCACTAACGCACTAGCGGGAGCTCTCGATACGCAGTATTTT. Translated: CATSTNALAGALDTQYF.